This T cell receptor beta chain was recovered during a study of T-cell reconstitution after alpha-beta-depleted transplantation in children. Findings of the study overall: Alpha-beta T cells about two months after transplant reportedly derived from several hundred expanded graft clones.

This clonotype was observed at least ten times. The antigen remains undetermined. The TCRbeta library was prepared with unique molecular identifiers. TCRdb fed the PCR reads into MiXCR, producing one record per CDR3 protein. The repertoire holds about 490,000 distinct CDR3 sequences, with about 10% as singletons. V was pared by 7 bases and J by 4 bases, with 14 bases between. Germline loops: CDR1 MNHNS, CDR2 SASEGT. This CDR3 has 15 residues. The J gene is TRBJ2-6, the V gene TRBV6-1; D remains unclear. The source of this sequence is a child aged 2 to 15 with inherited bone marrow failure, due to receive a stem cell transplant. The material sequenced was PBMCs, taken before TCRalphabeta/CD19-depleted stem cell transplant. The CDR3 here is CASTEEVTGANVLTF. CDR3 bases: TGTGCCAGCACGGAAGAAGTAACCGGGGCCAACGTCCTGACTTTC.